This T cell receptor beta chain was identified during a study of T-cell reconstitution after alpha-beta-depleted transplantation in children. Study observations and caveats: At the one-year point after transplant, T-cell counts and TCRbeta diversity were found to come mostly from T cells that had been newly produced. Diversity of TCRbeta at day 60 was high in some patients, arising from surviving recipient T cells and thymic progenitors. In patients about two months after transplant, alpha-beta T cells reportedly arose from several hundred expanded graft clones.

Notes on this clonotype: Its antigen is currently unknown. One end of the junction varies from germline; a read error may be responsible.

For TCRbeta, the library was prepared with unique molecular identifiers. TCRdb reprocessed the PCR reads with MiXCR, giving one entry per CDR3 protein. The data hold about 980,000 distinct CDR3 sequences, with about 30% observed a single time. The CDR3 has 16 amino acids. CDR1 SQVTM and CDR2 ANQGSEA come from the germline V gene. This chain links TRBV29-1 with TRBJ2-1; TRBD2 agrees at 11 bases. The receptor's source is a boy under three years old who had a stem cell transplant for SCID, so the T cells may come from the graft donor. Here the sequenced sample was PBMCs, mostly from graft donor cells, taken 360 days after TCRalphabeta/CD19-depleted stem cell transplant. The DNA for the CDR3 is TGCAGCGTGGAAGCCGGGACTAGCGGTTCCTACAATGAGCAGTTCTTC. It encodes CSVEAGTSGSYNEQFF.